The entry that follows covers one TCR beta chain sequence. This clone's antigen is unknown. No base quality values were provided; no much bigger clone lies one nucleotide off. The CDR3 regions of human TCRbeta chains were analyzed by immunosequencing. Concerning the study's data processing: Repertoire TCRs were matched against a reference library of SARS-CoV-2-specific TCRs generated with the MIRA antigen-specificity platform. Breadth was defined as the fraction of unique TCRs that were SARS-CoV-2-associated. Depth was defined as the fraction of total T cells that were SARS-CoV-2-associated. Each spike-specific TCR was assigned to its reactive spike region and to a CD4 or CD8 class using the MIRA data. Log10-transformed breadth and depth values were compared by one-way ANOVA with Sidak's multiple comparisons tests. In its TCRdb copy, this immuneACCESS table keeps in-frame sequences only and misses some clones. Where compared with another copy, unresolved V genes explain less than half of these, and the others have no known cause. The V and J calls and clone size are taken from that table; D and trimming were inferred from the DNA. The sample profile shows fewer than 150,000 clones; around 88% of them were found once. Under 6.5% of the sample is taken by the ten largest.

Reading the label with the study, this specimen's time point is: about 28 days (+/-7) after the second vaccine dose. AZD1222 recipients whose second dose came at about 4 weeks and those whose second dose came at about 12 weeks were combined into one group, since spike-specific TCR depth and breadth did not differ between the two schedules. Vaccinee samples were obtained from the UK trials COV001 and COV002, which included a single-blind randomized controlled phase 2/3 trial of AZD1222 (ChAdOx1 nCoV-19) in healthy adults. Trial participant PBMC samples were collected at day 0 and day 28 after the second dose for TCRbeta chain sequencing. This record belongs to a study of T cell responses to AZD1222 COVID-19 vaccine (TCRdb year 2021). With regard to the full study: A total of over 230 trial participants underwent TCR sequencing, of whom nearly 210 had received two doses of AZD1222 and about 25 had received two doses of the MenACWY control vaccine. Trial participants were enrolled by age into subgroups of 18-55, 56-69 and 70-plus years, and around 150, 28 and 57 TCR-sequenced participants, respectively, were included in these subgroups. Results and caveats for the whole study, not just this receptor: Conclusions about previously exposed vaccinees are limited, since just five or six AZD1222 recipients were seropositive for SARS-CoV-2 at baseline. Because no day 14 peak-response samples were available, the repertoires could be characterized only after the peak T cell response. The 56-69-year group was small, and its depth increase did not reach significance, likely because of low power. The vaccine-associated CD4 TCRs covered the entire spike protein, and the dominant responses fell in regions 160-218 and 743-854. Participants were mostly white British, with more females than males. The authors suggested clonal diversity may have been underestimated. After two AZD1222 doses, both the breadth and the depth of spike-specific TCRs were significantly higher than at day 0 and than in MenACWY recipients. Reportedly, close to half of the unique spike-specific TCRs recognized epitopes lying outside the regions that are mutated in the B.1.351 and B.1.1.7 variants.

The CDR3 has 13 amino acids, counting the end cysteine and phenylalanine. Of all the DNA, just the CDR3 is kept, 39 bases in frame from base 1. From the germline V gene, CDR1 is SQVTM and CDR2 is ANQGSEA. V is pruned by 6 bases and J by 3 bases, leaving 7 bases of the junction without a gene match. The TCR originated in an adult who received the AZD1222 COVID-19 vaccine. The sequence links TRBV29-1 to TRBJ1-1, with 7 central nucleotides matching TRBD1. Sample: peripheral blood, taken 28 days after the second AZD1222 dose. The DNA is as follows: TGCAGCGTCCGCCGACAGGGCTACACTGAAGCTTTCTTT. It codes for CSVRRQGYTEAFF.